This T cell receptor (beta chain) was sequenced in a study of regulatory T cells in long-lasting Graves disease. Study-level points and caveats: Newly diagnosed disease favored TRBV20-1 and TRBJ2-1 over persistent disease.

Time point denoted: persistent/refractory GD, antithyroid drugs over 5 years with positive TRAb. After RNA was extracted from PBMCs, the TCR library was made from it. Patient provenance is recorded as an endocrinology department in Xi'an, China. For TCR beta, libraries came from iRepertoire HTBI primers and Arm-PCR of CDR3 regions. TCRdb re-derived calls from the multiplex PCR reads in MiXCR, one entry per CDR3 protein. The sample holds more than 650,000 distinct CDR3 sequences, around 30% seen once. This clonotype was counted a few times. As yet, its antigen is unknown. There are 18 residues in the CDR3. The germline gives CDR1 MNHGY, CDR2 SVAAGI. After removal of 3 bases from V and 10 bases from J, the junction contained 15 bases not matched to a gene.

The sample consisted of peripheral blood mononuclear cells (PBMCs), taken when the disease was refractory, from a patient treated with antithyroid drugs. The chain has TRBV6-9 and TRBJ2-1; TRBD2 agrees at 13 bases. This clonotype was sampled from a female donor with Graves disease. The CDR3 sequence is CASSYLPETSGRSREQFF. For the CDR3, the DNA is TGTGCCAGCAGTTACCTACCGGAGACTAGCGGGAGGTCCCGCGAGCAGTTCTTC.